These 18 T cell receptor beta chains came from one sample sequenced in a study of blood T cell repertoires in COVID-19. The assay was immunoSEQ multiplex PCR, and TCRdb's table has in-frame clones only and misses some. The sample yields some 290,000 clones, about 90% seen once. Sequenced sample: peripheral blood. Source of these receptors: a woman younger than 45 with COVID-19, enrolled during active disease.

The rearrangement uses TRBV29-1 and TRBJ2-7; 9 bases map to TRBD2. J was trimmed by 3 bases and V by 7 bases; bases with no gene match: 4. This CDR3 has 12 residues. The germline gives CDR1 SQVTM, CDR2 ANQGSEA. Written as DNA, the CDR3 is TGCAGCGCCCGCGGGGGGGGCTACGAGCAGTACTTC. This sequence encodes CSARGGGYEQYF.

In the case of this clone: At one end the junction does not follow the germline gene, possibly because of a read error. The V and J genes are TRBV12-3 or TRBV12-4 and TRBJ1-3; TRBD1 matches 8 bases. This CDR3 is built from 11 residues. The CDR3 DNA reads TGTGCCAGCAGGAATGCAGGGGGCTCGGATTTT. Translation: CASRNAGGSDF.

V usage is TRBV24-1 and J usage is TRBJ2-5; perhaps TRBD2 as D (5 bases). The CDR3 runs 12 residues. Trimming took 5 bases from V and 5 from J, leaving 8 bases between them. Germline lookup yields CDR1 KGHDR and CDR2 SFDVKD. In nucleotides, the CDR3 is TGTGCCACCAGTGCTTCGGGGGAGACCCAGTACTTC. It is translated as CATSASGETQYF.

This clone showed up just a few times. The V and J genes are TRBV6-5 and TRBJ2-3; D is unclear. The CDR3 contains 13 residues. The germline gives CDR1 MNHEY, CDR2 SVGAGI. Trimming cost V 6 bases and J 2 bases, with 9 bases left between them. CDR3 region: CASSSVFTDTQYF. As DNA, the CDR3 is TGTGCCAGCAGCTCTGTATTCACAGATACGCAGTATTTT.

The chain links TRBV5-5 to TRBJ1-1, with TRBD1 matching over 11 bases. Trimming cost V 4 bases and J 4 bases; bases outside gene matches: 6. This CDR3 is built from 15 residues. Germline CDR1 reads SGHKS; CDR2 reads YYEKEE (reference sequence). The CDR3: CASSTWGTGGTEAFF. CDR3 nucleotides: TGTGCCAGCAGCACTTGGGGGACAGGGGGCACTGAAGCTTTCTTT.

V gene TRBV7-9 combines with J gene TRBJ2-5; possibly TRBD2 for D (6 bases). Germline CDR1 reads SEHNR; CDR2 reads FQNEAQ (reference sequence). This CDR3 has 15 residues. The V gene lost 5 bases and the J gene lost 4 bases, with 17 bases spanning the gap. The CDR3 reads CASSPIAAGRETQYF. CDR3 bases: TGTGCCAGCAGCCCCATAGCGGCGGGGAGAGAGACCCAGTACTTC.

The CDR3 loop reads CASSQHLKREKLFF. The CDR3 region has the DNA TGCGCCAGCAGCCAACACCTCAAGAGAGAAAAACTGTTTTTT. The chain carries TRBV4-1 and TRBJ1-4, with D uncertain. This CDR3 spans 14 amino acids. V gave up 2 bases and J gave up 8 bases, with 12 bases separating them. Per germline, CDR1 MGHRA and CDR2 YSYEKL.

The chain combines TRBV2 with TRBJ2-3, with 13 bases that match TRBD2. Germline V gene data show CDR1 as SNHLY and CDR2 as FYNNEI. The CDR3 length is 16 residues. V gave up 7 bases and J gave up 2 bases; unmatched junction bases: 6. The DNA for the CDR3 is TGTGCCAGCACCTCCGGGACTAGCGGGAACACAGATACGCAGTATTTT. It codes for CASTSGTSGNTDTQYF.

The chain recombines TRBV5-1 with TRBJ2-2; the match to TRBD1 covers 7 bases. Germline lookup yields CDR1 SGHRS and CDR2 YFSETQ. The V gene end was trimmed by 4 bases and the J gene end by 2 bases; junction bases not matched to a gene: 5. The CDR3 spans 15 residues. The DNA for the CDR3 is TGCGCCAGCAGCCTTCGACAGGGTAACACCGGGGAGCTGTTTTTT. Its protein product is CASSLRQGNTGELFF.

The V call is TRBV5-1, the J call TRBJ2-3, with TRBD2 identical over 7 bases. CDR1 is SGHRS and CDR2 is YFSETQ in the germline V gene. The CDR3 has 15 amino acids. V shed 3 bases and J 7 bases; nucleotides not matched to a gene: 11. CDR3 loop: CASSYTSVGGNTQYF. The CDR3 DNA follows: TGCGCCAGCAGCTATACTAGCGTTGGGGGAAATACGCAGTATTTT.

V gene TRBV5-1 combines with J gene TRBJ2-2; no clear D gene. The CDR3 runs to 15 residues. Germline CDR1 is SGHRS and CDR2 is YFSETQ. V was shortened by 0 bases and J by 0 bases, with 6 bases between the two germline ends. In DNA form, the CDR3 reads TGCGCCAGCAGCTTGGATCTAGCGAACACCGGGGAGCTGTTTTTT. Amino acids: CASSLDLANTGELFF.

The V call is TRBV19, the J call TRBJ2-3, with 11 bases lining up with TRBD1. V lost 5 bases to trimming and J lost 4 bases; unmatched junction nucleotides: 5. CDR3 length equals 15 residues. Germline CDR1 and CDR2: LNHDA and SQIVND (reference sequence). CDR3 DNA sequence: TGTGCCAGTAGTTCTCCGGGACAGGGGGCAGATACGCAGTATTTT. This encodes CASSSPGQGADTQYF.

The V and J genes are TRBV7-9 and TRBJ1-5, with D possibly TRBD1 on 5 matching bases. The germline gives CDR1 SEHNR, CDR2 FQNEAQ (reference sequence). V shed 6 bases and J shed 13 bases, with 19 bases lying between them. The CDR3 totals 13 residues. This CDR3 reads CASRKESGGRQHF. In DNA, the CDR3 is TGTGCCAGCAGAAAAGAAAGTGGGGGGAGGCAGCATTTT.

V and J are TRBV28 and TRBJ2-7; weak D call: TRBD2 (6 bases). The germline V gene encodes CDR1 MDHEN and CDR2 SYDVKM. This CDR3 has 16 residues. V was pared by 5 bases and J by 2 bases, with 19 bases between. CDR3 sequence: CASSLTGEGRAYEQYF. Written as DNA, the CDR3 is TGTGCCAGCAGTCTAACGGGAGAGGGCCGAGCCTACGAGCAGTACTTC.

The V gene is TRBV10-1, the J gene TRBJ2-7; 10 bases are shared with TRBD2. Trimming at V came to 8 bases and at J to 5 bases, leaving 9 bases not matched to a gene. This CDR3 comprises 14 residues. Germline V gene sequence: CDR1 WNHNN, CDR2 SYGVQD (reference sequence). The CDR3 sequence: CASAPAGGSHEQYF. Here the CDR3 DNA reads TGCGCCAGCGCACCAGCGGGAGGGTCCCACGAGCAGTACTTC.

This chain links TRBV5-1 with TRBJ2-1, with D tentatively TRBD2 (7 bases). With 2 bases removed from V and 4 bases from J, the gap between germline ends came to 13 bases. CDR1 is SGHRS, CDR2 YFSETQ, per germline. This CDR3 region has 15 residues. CDR3 DNA sequence: TGCGCCAGCAGCTTAGGGGGAGGGTGGTACAATGAGCAGTTCTTC. This sequence encodes CASSLGGGWYNEQFF. Full variable domain (rest looked up from reference TRBV5-1 and TRBJ2-1): KAGVTQTPRYLIKTRGQQVTLSCSPISGHRSVSWYQQTPGQGLQFLFEYFSETQRNKGNFPGRFSGRQFSNSRSEMNVSTLELGDSALYLCASSLGGGWYNEQFFGPGTRLTVL.

The chain couples TRBV18 to TRBJ2-7, with D possibly being TRBD1 (6 bases). This CDR3 region has 16 residues. Trimming pared 5 bases from V and 4 bases from J, leaving 21 bases between. Germline V gene data show CDR1 as KGHSH and CDR2 as LQKENI. CDR3 nucleotide sequence: TGTGCCAGCTCAACTACCACAGGGAACTCCTGGTACGAGCAGTACTTC. Protein: CASSTTTGNSWYEQYF.

V is TRBV4-1 and J is TRBJ1-1; D might be TRBD1 (5 bases). This CDR3 contains 15 residues. Germline V gives CDR1 MGHRA, CDR2 YSYEKL. V was trimmed by 1 base and J by 2 bases, leaving 11 bases between them. The CDR3 nucleotides are TGCGCCAGCAGCCAAGCCCCCCAGGGAAACACTGAAGCTTTCTTT. This sequence encodes CASSQAPQGNTEAFF.